Below, 21 T cell receptor beta chains from the same sample are listed, as sequenced in a study of T cell responses to AZD1222 COVID-19 vaccine. Profiling relied on immunoSEQ multiplex PCR, and the TCRdb table lists in-frame clones only, not all of them. This table has roughly 85,000 clones, approximately 86% appearing once. Sample: peripheral blood, taken on day 0 of MenACWY control vaccination. The receptors here all came from an adult in good health.

As concerns this clone: Germline and junction disagree at one end, which may indicate a read error. V is TRBV11-2 and J is TRBJ2-7; possibly TRBD2 for D (6 bases). The CDR3 loop spans 15 amino acids. Per germline, CDR1 SGHAT and CDR2 FQNNGV. CDR3: CASSLESGFSYEQYF. In nucleotides, the CDR3 is TGTGCCAGCAGCCTAGAGAGCGGGTTTTCCTACGAGCAGTACTTC. Filled out from reference TRBV11-2 and TRBJ2-7, the complete variable domain reads EAGVAQSPRYKIIEKRQSVAFWCNPISGHATLYWYQQILGQGPKLLIQFQNNGVVDDSQLPKDRFSAERLKGVDSTLKIQPAKLEDSAVYLCASSLESGFSYEQYFGPGTRLTVT.

V gene TRBV5-1 combines with J gene TRBJ1-1, with no clear D. V shed 0 bases and J shed 1 base, with 4 bases lying between them. Germline CDR1 and CDR2: SGHRS and YFSETQ. This CDR3 is 13 amino acids long. CDR3 nucleotides: TGCGCCAGCAGCTTGGGCGGGAACACTGAAGCTTTCTTT. Its translation is CASSLGGNTEAFF. Using reference TRBV5-1 and TRBJ1-1 for the parts outside the CDR3, the full variable domain is KAGVTQTPRYLIKTRGQQVTLSCSPISGHRSVSWYQQTPGQGLQFLFEYFSETQRNKGNFPGRFSGRQFSNSRSEMNVSTLELGDSALYLCASSLGGNTEAFFGQGTRLTVV.

The chain couples TRBV15 to TRBJ1-1; 10 positions match TRBD1. This CDR3 is built from 13 residues. Germline V gives CDR1 LNHNV, CDR2 YYDKDF (reference sequence). J gave up 9 bases and V 3 bases, and 4 bases lay outside the gene matches. The CDR3 nucleotides are TGTGCCACCAGCAGGGGACAGGGGAGTCAAGCTTTCTTT. Its protein is CATSRGQGSQAFF.

CDR3 sequence (DNA): TGTGCCAGCAGCTTGAGGGGGGGATATAATGAAAAACTGTTTTTT. Translating it yields CASSLRGGYNEKLFF. The rearrangement links TRBV7-2 to TRBJ1-4; the D gene is possibly TRBD1 (6 bases). The V end was cut by 3 bases, the J end by 4 bases, with 12 bases between. This CDR3 comprises 15 residues. Germline assignment: CDR1 SGHTA and CDR2 FQGNSA. The complete variable domain, with remaining parts taken from reference TRBV7-2 and TRBJ1-4, reads GAGVSQSPSNKVTEKGKDVELRCDPISGHTALYWYRQSLGQGLEFLIYFQGNSAPDKSGLPSDRFSAERTGGSVSTLTIQRTQQEDSAVYLCASSLRGGYNEKLFFGSGTQLSVL.

This chain links TRBV9 with TRBJ1-5, with a tentative D call TRBD1 (5 bases). Germline V gives CDR1 SGDLS, CDR2 YYNGEE. CDR3 length equals 15 residues. V shed 0 bases and J shed 4 bases, with 11 bases lying between them. The CDR3 DNA reads as TGTGCCAGCAGCGTAGTTGGCAGGGATAATCAGCCCCAGCATTTT. As protein: CASSVVGRDNQPQHF. The variable domain in full, completed from reference TRBV9 and TRBJ1-5, reads DSGVTQTPKHLITATGQRVTLRCSPRSGDLSVYWYQQSLDQGLQFLIQYYNGEERAKGNILERFSAQQFPDLHSELNLSSLELGDSALYFCASSVVGRDNQPQHFGDGTRLSIL.

The chain combines TRBV18 with TRBJ1-1, with D perhaps matching TRBD1 (5 bases). The germline CDR1 and CDR2 sequences are KGHSH and LQKENI. The CDR3 length is 14 residues. V was pared by 6 bases and J by 5 bases, with 16 bases between. The CDR3 nucleotides read TGTGCCAGCTCTGCTGGGGGGGGTGTGACTGAAGCTTTCTTT. Translation gives CASSAGGGVTEAFF.

The chain has TRBV3-1 (or the pseudogene TRBV3-2) and TRBJ2-1, with D hard to call. The germline V gene encodes CDR1 LGHDT and CDR2 YNNKEL (reference sequence). The CDR3 sequence is 12 residues long. V lost 1 base and J 5 bases, leaving 3 bases between the germline ends. The CDR3 loop reads CASSQVNNEQFF. In nucleotides, the CDR3 is TGTGCCAGCAGCCAAGTTAACAATGAGCAGTTCTTC.

The genes are TRBV2 and TRBJ1-6, with 8 bases identical to TRBD1. This CDR3 contains 20 residues. The germline gives CDR1 SNHLY, CDR2 FYNNEI. After removal of 3 bases from V and 7 bases from J, the junction contained 20 bases not matched to a gene. The CDR3 loop is CASSDPPQRYQGAVNSPLHF. The CDR3 DNA is TGTGCCAGCAGTGACCCTCCTCAGAGGTACCAGGGGGCGGTCAATTCACCCCTCCACTTT.

V and J are TRBV5-1 and TRBJ2-3, with TRBD2 identical over 8 bases. Germline CDR1 is SGHRS and CDR2 is YFSETQ. V lost 2 bases, J lost 0 bases, and 5 bases stayed unmatched. The CDR3 extends over 16 amino acids. Written as DNA, the CDR3 is TGCGCCAGCAGCTTAAGGACTAGCCATAGCACAGATACGCAGTATTTT. Residues: CASSLRTSHSTDTQYF. Filled out from reference TRBV5-1 and TRBJ2-3, the complete variable domain reads KAGVTQTPRYLIKTRGQQVTLSCSPISGHRSVSWYQQTPGQGLQFLFEYFSETQRNKGNFPGRFSGRQFSNSRSEMNVSTLELGDSALYLCASSLRTSHSTDTQYFGPGTRLTVL.

The chain links TRBV5-6 to TRBJ1-2; unclear D gene. The CDR3 is made up of 13 amino acids. CDR1 is SGHDT, CDR2 YYEEEE, per germline. Trimming left V 1 base short and J 12 bases short, with 16 bases between. This chain's CDR3 is CASSLYTTPRDTF. In nucleotides, the CDR3 is TGTGCCAGCAGCTTGTACACAACCCCGAGAGACACCTTC.

The V gene is TRBV5-1, the J gene TRBJ2-3; TRBD2 aligns across 8 bases. The V gene's germline CDR1 is SGHRS and CDR2 YFSETQ. This CDR3 spans 14 amino acids. V was pared by 8 bases and J by 2 bases, with 7 bases of the junction left unmatched. CDR3 bases: TGCGCCAGTGTACGGGGGGGCCTCACAGATACGCAGTATTTT. Translated: CASVRGGLTDTQYF.

The V call is TRBV11-2, the J call TRBJ2-3; TRBD2 matches at 8 bases. The CDR3 is 17 residues long. Germline CDR1 reads SGHAT; CDR2 reads FQNNGV. The V and J ends lost 3 bases and 2 bases, in that order; junction bases with no gene match: 10. The CDR3 coding sequence is TGTGCCAGCAGCTTTCGTGGTAGCGGGGCCTTCACAGATACGCAGTATTTT. Residues: CASSFRGSGAFTDTQYF.

The genes are TRBV19 and TRBJ1-1, with D unclear. V lost 3 bases to trimming and J lost 0 bases, with 5 bases between them. This CDR3 region has 13 residues. Per the germline V gene, CDR1 is LNHDA and CDR2 is SQIVND (reference sequence). This CDR3 is CASSISVNTEAFF. CDR3 nucleotide sequence: TGTGCCAGTAGTATTTCGGTGAACACTGAAGCTTTCTTT.

This chain connects TRBV9 to TRBJ2-5; D is perhaps TRBD2 (5 bases). The germline V gene has CDR1 SGDLS and CDR2 YYNGEE. The CDR3 is 16 amino acids. V lost 0 bases to trimming and J lost 1 base, with 13 bases between them. In nucleotides, the CDR3 is TGTGCCAGCAGCGTAGATCCCCTAGCTACCCAAGAGACCCAGTACTTC. Encoded protein: CASSVDPLATQETQYF.

The chain recombines TRBV19 with TRBJ1-5; 7 nucleotides line up with TRBD1. Trimming took 5 bases from V and 6 from J; bases not matched to a gene: 10. Germline V gene lookup returns CDR1 LNHDA and CDR2 SQIVND (reference sequence). This CDR3 region has 15 residues. The CDR3, as DNA: TGTGCCAGTAGTCCCGGGACAGACGACTCTCAGCCCCAGCATTTT. It yields the protein CASSPGTDDSQPQHF. The variable domain in full, completed from reference TRBV19 and TRBJ1-5, reads DGGITQSPKYLFRKEGQNVTLSCEQNLNHDAMYWYRQDPGQGLRLIYYSQIVNDFQKGDIAEGYSVSREKKESFPLTVTSAQKNPTAFYLCASSPGTDDSQPQHFGDGTRLSIL.

The gene calls are TRBV5-1 and TRBJ2-7, with D unresolved. Trimming took 2 bases from V and 0 from J, leaving 9 bases between them. Germline loops: CDR1 SGHRS, CDR2 YFSETQ. This CDR3 region has 14 residues. The CDR3 nucleotides are TGCGCCAGCAGCTTTGACGCCGTCTCCTACGAGCAGTACTTC. Translation gives CASSFDAVSYEQYF. Based on the CDR3 plus reference TRBV5-1 and TRBJ2-7, the full variable domain is KAGVTQTPRYLIKTRGQQVTLSCSPISGHRSVSWYQQTPGQGLQFLFEYFSETQRNKGNFPGRFSGRQFSNSRSEMNVSTLELGDSALYLCASSFDAVSYEQYFGPGTRLTVT.

This sequence joins TRBV9 and TRBJ2-7, with a possible D match to TRBD2 (6 bases). CDR1 SGDLS and CDR2 YYNGEE come from the germline V gene. CDR3 size: 14 residues. Trimming pared 4 bases from V and 7 bases from J, leaving 18 bases between. CDR3 region: CASSPTRLAGEQYF. DNA of the CDR3: TGTGCCAGCAGCCCGACTCGGCTGGCGGGGGAGCAGTACTTC.

The chain uses TRBV6-5 and TRBJ1-5; D is ambiguous. The CDR3 spans 13 residues. V was clipped by 2 bases and J by 10 bases, with 12 bases between them. The germline V gene encodes CDR1 MNHEY and CDR2 SVGAGI. The CDR3 reads CASSYEGLSPQHF. The CDR3 coding sequence is TGTGCCAGCAGTTACGAAGGGCTATCACCCCAGCATTTT.

V gene TRBV19 combines with J gene TRBJ1-2, with 10 bases fitting TRBD1. This CDR3 has 13 residues. Germline values: CDR1 LNHDA, CDR2 SQIVND (reference sequence). J lost 4 bases, V lost 9 bases, and 5 bases had no gene match. CDR3 loop: CARGTGEVYGYTF. The CDR3 DNA sequence: TGTGCCAGAGGGACAGGGGAGGTCTATGGCTACACCTTC.

This clone turned up a few times. J is TRBJ1-6 and V is TRBV7-3; D gene unclear. Trimming took off 3 bases at V and 0 bases at J, with 6 bases between the two ends. This CDR3 comprises 15 residues. Per germline, CDR1 SGHTA and CDR2 FQGTGA. The CDR3: CASSLGSSYNSPLHF. CDR3 DNA: TGTGCCAGCAGCTTGGGAAGCTCCTATAATTCACCCCTCCACTTT.

This chain links TRBV5-3 with TRBJ2-7; 10 bases line up with TRBD1. TRBV5-3 is noted as an ORF with a role that remains uncertain. This CDR3 is 18 amino acids long. With 4 bases clipped from V and 3 bases from J, the junction kept 16 bases outside the gene matches. CDR3 nucleotide sequence: TGTGCCAGAAGCCCGGATTGGGGGAGTGGACAGGGGGGCTACGAGCAGTACTTC. This encodes CARSPDWGSGQGGYEQYF.